The following is a T cell receptor (beta chain) sequence with its context. This clone came up a few times. The specificity of this receptor is unknown. No base quality values were provided; no much bigger clone lies one nucleotide off. From each donor, a single peripheral blood sample of about 120 mL on average was drawn into heparinised tubes. Using a panel that included CD45RO, CCR7, CD25, CD127, CD95 and CD27, naive, central memory, regulatory and stem cell-like memory CD4+ T cells were sorted on a BD FACSAria II. Every sorted population had a purity above 95%. PBMCs were separated immediately by Lymphoprep density gradient centrifugation and were stained directly, without being cultured. So that batch effects would be minimized, each experiment stained and sorted samples in pairs, pairing one healthy donor with one patient. These data are taken from a study of beta chain features in type 1 diabetes (dated by TCRdb to 2016 to 2019). With regard to the full study: Mean age, gender distribution, total cell number and subset yield did not differ between patients and healthy donors. A total of 90 million to 130 million sorted cells were examined across all samples, and a strong correlation was observed between cell number per subset and RNA yield. Naive and central memory subsets were obtained from all 30 or so donors, but regulatory and stem cell-like memory subsets were isolated from only 8 patients and roughly 8 healthy donors. In the study, recently diagnosed type 1 diabetes patients and matched healthy donors were compared on the TCRB repertoires of their sorted circulating CD4+ T cell subsets. General conclusions and limits of the study: Because small numbers of individuals were included in the HLA sub-analyses, any influence of HLA type on TCRB rearrangement was left unresolved. In all four CD4+ subsets, TCRB CDR3 length was moderately but significantly shorter in type 1 diabetes patients. Shorter templates might have been favored by PCR, but patient and control samples were amplified and corrected together, so both groups would have been affected equally by any skew. Because cDNA was sequenced instead of genomic DNA, activated cells with high expression could be over-represented, although the groups did not differ in activation or CD3 levels. Naive, central memory and regulatory TCRB repertoires appeared to be more similar among patients than among healthy donors. Fewer insertions and more nucleotide deletions at VDJ recombination sites were observed in patients with type 1 diabetes, implying thymic rearrangement abnormalities.

The CDR3, from cysteine to phenylalanine, totals 13 residues. Only the CDR3 region is kept as DNA, spanning 39 bases read in frame from base 1. At the junction V is shortened by 4 bases and J by 2 bases, with 6 bases in between. From the germline V gene, CDR1 is SNHLY and CDR2 is FYNNEI. All of the isolated RNA was reverse transcribed with the High Capacity cDNA Reverse Transcription Kit, so expressed TCRB transcripts were sequenced. Naive, central memory and regulatory T cell samples underwent deep immunoSEQ sequencing, averaging about 3.5 million total reads per sample. After sorted cells were lysed in RLT buffer, RNA was extracted with DNase-treated RNeasy Micro or Mini kits, with the choice depending on cell number. Each cell subset was processed separately to prevent cross-contamination, with patient and healthy donor samples processed together. TCRB sequences were amplified from cDNA with the immunoSEQ multiplex PCR, producing 87-bp fragments spanning the CDR3 region. Amplicons were sequenced on the Illumina HiSeq platform. On the authors' methods: PCR bias was computationally corrected using synthetic template baselines, reads within Hamming distance 2 were collapsed, and singletons that could not be merged were discarded. Reads were aligned against IMGT so that V, D and J genes, CDR3 length and insertions or deletions at six rearrangement sites could be assigned. Within each subset, clonotype counts were normalized to sorted cell number, and only after that were true diversity and Gini coefficients computed with the tcR R package. Repertoire sharing was quantified using the overlap coefficient calculated on TCRB nucleotide sequences. Out-of-frame TCRB sequences from naive cells were analyzed as a proxy for the pre-selection repertoire. Entries here come from immuneACCESS through TCRdb and include only in-frame sequences with V and J called. Some clones fail to appear in such tables; in the studies checked, an unresolved V gene covers under half of the shortfall, and the cause of the remainder is unknown. The V and J calls and the clone size are those of that table, but D and trimming were determined from the DNA. The sample profile shows some 360,000 clones; 15% to 20% of them were found once. The ten largest clonotypes hold 0.044% of the sample.

This receptor was taken from a woman younger than 30 in good health. Sequencing was performed on naive CD4+ T cells from blood. Interpreted using the paper, the cell subset or site label stands for: true naive CD4+ T cells. The chain is assembled from TRBV2 and TRBJ2-4; the D gene is not confidently resolved. In nucleotide form, the sequence is TGTGCCAGCAGTGGAGAAACCAAAAACATTCAGTACTTC. Translated, it reads CASSGETKNIQYF.